A single TCR beta chain is shown here with its context. Its antigen remains unknown. Produced via immunoSEQ multiplex PCR; TCRdb's table is partial and in-frame only. The sample lists hundreds of thousands of clones, just over 90% occurring once. This entry belongs to a study of Ad26.COV2.S vaccination and SARS-CoV-2 variants. Study-level results: While placebo recipients had lower spike-specific TCR breadth, vaccine recipients had more. The TCR-based breadth and depth measures might underestimate overall T cell responses. Vaccine and placebo recipients had similar non-spike TCR breadth. Reported post-vaccination CD8+ and CD4+ T cell responses to spike showed substantial breadth.

This sample comprised peripheral blood, obtained after recovery from COVID-19. This receptor was taken from a human donor who had recovered from COVID-19.

The CDR3 is CASSQIPLADPTDTQYF. The CDR3 region has the DNA TGCGCCAGCAGCCAAATCCCACTAGCGGACCCCACAGATACGCAGTATTTT. The chain links TRBV4-1 to TRBJ2-3; 8 nucleotides line up with TRBD2. CDR1 MGHRA and CDR2 YSYEKL come from the germline V gene. This CDR3 is built from 17 residues. The junction had 9 bases not matched to a gene; V was cut back by 2 bases and J by 2 bases.